Below are 9 T cell receptor beta chains sequenced from a single sample in a study of blood T cell repertoires in COVID-19 (dated by TCRdb to about 2020). The method behind the library was the immunoSEQ multiplex PCR assay. TCRdb took this table from immuneACCESS and kept in-frame rearrangements with V and J called. Such tables lack part of the clones; where checked against another copy, unresolved V genes explain under half of the gap, and the rest is unexplained. For this sample the table gives roughly 250,000 clones, of which around 90% were detected only once. The ten top clones hold 6% to 7% of the sample. Input material: PBMCs or T cells enriched from blood (not recorded which). These receptors originate from a woman aged 25 to 39 with acute COVID-19.

The CDR3: CASSADTSNQPQHF. CDR3 coding DNA: TGTGCCAGCAGCGCAGACACGAGCAATCAGCCCCAGCATTTT. The genes are TRBV9 and TRBJ1-5, with no clear D. Deletions cut 3 bases from V and 1 base from J, with 8 bases between. The CDR3 is made up of 14 amino acids. Germline CDR1 SGDLS, CDR2 YYNGEE. Full variable domain (remainder filled in from reference TRBV9 and TRBJ1-5): DSGVTQTPKHLITATGQRVTLRCSPRSGDLSVYWYQQSLDQGLQFLIQYYNGEERAKGNILERFSAQQFPDLHSELNLSSLELGDSALYFCASSADTSNQPQHFGDGTRLSIL.

The chain employs TRBV4-3 and TRBJ1-4; D unclear. This CDR3 contains 14 residues. Germline-derived CDR1 and CDR2 are LGHNA and YSLEER. Trimming shortened V by 1 base and J by 8 bases, and 11 bases separated the two germline ends. CDR3 in amino acids: CASSQGQNQEKLFF. The DNA of the CDR3 is TGCGCCAGCAGCCAAGGCCAGAATCAGGAAAAACTGTTTTTT.

The chain employs TRBV10-3 and TRBJ2-7, with 8 bases identical to TRBD2. This CDR3 has 13 residues. In germline, CDR1 is ENHRY, CDR2 SYGVKD. The junction had 11 bases not matched to a gene; V was cut back by 10 bases and J by 6 bases. This CDR3 is CATNPGLGGEQYF. The CDR3, as DNA: TGTGCCACAAATCCGGGACTAGGTGGCGAGCAGTACTTC.

CDR3 sequence reads: CASSLDFYGYTF. DNA for the CDR3: TGTGCCAGCAGTTTAGACTTCTATGGCTACACCTTC. V usage is TRBV12-3 or TRBV12-4 and J usage is TRBJ1-2; D call uncertain. The CDR3 loop spans 12 amino acids. Trimming shortened V by 1 base and J by 4 bases, and 4 bases separated the two germline ends.

The J gene is TRBJ1-6, the V gene TRBV2; no clear D gene. Germline CDR1 reads SNHLY; CDR2 reads FYNNEI. V lost 6 bases and J 9 bases, leaving 18 bases between the germline ends. This CDR3 region has 15 residues. The CDR3 reads CASRGDIRSGSPLHF. In nucleotides, the CDR3 is TGTGCCAGCAGGGGAGACATACGAAGCGGTTCACCCCTCCACTTT.

This chain connects TRBV11-2 to TRBJ2-5, with TRBD1 matching over 11 bases. The CDR3 is 16 residues long. Germline CDR1 and CDR2: SGHAT and FQNNGV. The V gene end was trimmed by 1 base and the J gene end by 2 bases; junction bases not matched to a gene: 3. This CDR3 is CASSLGDRGWQETQYF. As DNA, the CDR3 is TGTGCCAGCAGCTTAGGGGACAGGGGGTGGCAAGAGACCCAGTACTTC.

The chain couples TRBV9 to TRBJ1-5; a weak D match, TRBD1 (6 bases). This CDR3 has 15 amino acids. The V end was cut by 5 bases, the J end by 7 bases, with 19 bases between. The germline V gene encodes CDR1 SGDLS and CDR2 YYNGEE. The CDR3 DNA follows: TGTGCCAGCAGTGAAAGGGGGGGACCCGGCCAGCCCCAGCATTTT. Its protein is CASSERGGPGQPQHF. Looking up the rest from reference TRBV9 and TRBJ1-5 gives the full variable domain: DSGVTQTPKHLITATGQRVTLRCSPRSGDLSVYWYQQSLDQGLQFLIQYYNGEERAKGNILERFSAQQFPDLHSELNLSSLELGDSALYFCASSERGGPGQPQHFGDGTRLSIL.

This sequence joins TRBV29-1 and TRBJ2-7; possible D gene TRBD2, 6 bases. The CDR3 runs to 12 residues. The V end lost 7 bases, the J end lost 6 bases, and 16 bases lay between the germline ends. Germline assignment: CDR1 SQVTM and CDR2 ANQGSEA. The CDR3: CSGGVAVGEQYF. CDR3 DNA: TGCAGCGGGGGGGTGGCAGTTGGCGAGCAGTACTTC.

This chain uses TRBV28 with TRBJ1-1, with D possibly TRBD1 on 5 matching bases. The CDR3 extends over 13 amino acids. Trimming removed 5 bases at V and 7 bases at J, with 14 bases between. Germline CDR1 MDHEN, CDR2 SYDVKM. The CDR3 DNA follows: TGTGCCAGCAGTCGGGTGACAGTTAATGAAGCTTTCTTT. This translates into CASSRVTVNEAFF.